This record covers a single TCR beta chain. Its antigen is currently unknown. MiXCR, run by TCRdb on the 5' RACE reads, gives a single entry per CDR3 protein. This sample has approximately 890,000 distinct CDR3 sequences; around 12% occur once, and the top ten carry around 1.6%. This sample is drawn from a study of identical twins. The study, taken as a whole, reports: Beta out-of-frame twin sharing showed a weaker excess. Cord blood beta clonotypes present at high abundance carried fewer insertions; no such pattern appeared in memory repertoires.

The CDR3 is 14 amino acids. Trimming cost V 7 bases and J 5 bases, with 14 bases left between them. Germline-derived CDR1 and CDR2 are MNHNS and SASEGT. These sequences were also reported in another study, on yellow fever vaccine responses in identical twins.

This receptor was obtained from a woman younger than 30 in good health. Sequencing was carried out using PBMCs. This chain links TRBV6-1 with TRBJ2-2; the D gene is possibly TRBD2 (5 bases). As DNA, the CDR3 is TGTGCCAGCACCTGGACTGAAGAGACCGGGGAGCTGTTTTTT. The encoded protein is CASTWTEETGELFF.